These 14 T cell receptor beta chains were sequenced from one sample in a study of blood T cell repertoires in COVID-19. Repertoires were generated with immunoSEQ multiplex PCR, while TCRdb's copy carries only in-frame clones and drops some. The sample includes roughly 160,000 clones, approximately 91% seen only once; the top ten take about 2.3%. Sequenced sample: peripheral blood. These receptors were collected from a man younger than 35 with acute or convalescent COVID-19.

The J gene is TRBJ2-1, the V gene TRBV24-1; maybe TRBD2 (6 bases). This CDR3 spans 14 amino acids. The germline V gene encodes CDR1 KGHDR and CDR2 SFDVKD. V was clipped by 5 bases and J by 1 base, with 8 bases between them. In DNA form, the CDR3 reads TGTGCCACCAGTGGCGGAGGGTCCTACAATGAGCAGTTCTTC. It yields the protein CATSGGGSYNEQFF.

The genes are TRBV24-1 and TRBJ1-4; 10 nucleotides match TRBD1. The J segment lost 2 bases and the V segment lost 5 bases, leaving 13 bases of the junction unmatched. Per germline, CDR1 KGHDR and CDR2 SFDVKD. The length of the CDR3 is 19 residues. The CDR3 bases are TGTGCCACCAGTGCCCCGACCGCCGGGACAGGGGCGACTAATGAAAAACTGTTTTTT. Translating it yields CATSAPTAGTGATNEKLFF.

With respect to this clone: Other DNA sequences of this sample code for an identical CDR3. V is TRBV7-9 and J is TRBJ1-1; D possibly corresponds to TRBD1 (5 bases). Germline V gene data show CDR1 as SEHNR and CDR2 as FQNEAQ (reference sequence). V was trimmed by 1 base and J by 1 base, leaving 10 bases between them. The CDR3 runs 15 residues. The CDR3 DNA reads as TGTGCCAGCAGCTTAGTTGGCAGGGAGAACACTGAAGCTTTCTTT. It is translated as CASSLVGRENTEAFF. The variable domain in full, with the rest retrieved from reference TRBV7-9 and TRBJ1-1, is DTGVSQNPRHKITKRGQNVTFRCDPISEHNRLYWYRQTLGQGPEFLTYFQNEAQLEKSRLLSDRFSAERPKGSFSTLEIQRTEQGDSAMYLCASSLVGRENTEAFFGQGTRLTVV.

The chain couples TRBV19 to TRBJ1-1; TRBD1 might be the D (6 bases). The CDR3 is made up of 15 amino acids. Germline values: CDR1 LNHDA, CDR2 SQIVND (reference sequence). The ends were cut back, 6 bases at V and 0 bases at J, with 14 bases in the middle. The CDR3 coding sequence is TGTGCCAGTAGAAGGGGACACCAGATGAACACTGAAGCTTTCTTT. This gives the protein CASRRGHQMNTEAFF.

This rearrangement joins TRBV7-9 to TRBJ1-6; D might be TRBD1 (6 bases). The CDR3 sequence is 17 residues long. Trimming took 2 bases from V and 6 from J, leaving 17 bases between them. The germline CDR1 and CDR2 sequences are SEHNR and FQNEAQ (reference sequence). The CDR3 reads CASSLIGGQGINSPLHF. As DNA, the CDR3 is TGTGCCAGCAGCTTAATCGGGGGGCAGGGGATTAATTCACCCCTCCACTTT.

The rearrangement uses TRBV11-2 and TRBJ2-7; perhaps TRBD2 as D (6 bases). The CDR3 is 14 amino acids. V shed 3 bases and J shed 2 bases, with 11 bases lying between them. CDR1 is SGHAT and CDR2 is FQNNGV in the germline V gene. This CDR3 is CASSFRGGPYEQYF. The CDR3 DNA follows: TGTGCCAGCAGCTTCCGGGGAGGCCCCTACGAGCAGTACTTC.

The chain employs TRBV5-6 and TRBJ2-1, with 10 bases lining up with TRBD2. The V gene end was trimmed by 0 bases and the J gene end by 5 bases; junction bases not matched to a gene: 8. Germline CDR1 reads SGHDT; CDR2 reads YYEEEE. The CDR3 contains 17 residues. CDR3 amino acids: CASSLGSGRATHNEQFF. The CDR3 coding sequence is TGTGCCAGCAGCTTGGGGAGCGGGAGGGCCACGCACAATGAGCAGTTCTTC.

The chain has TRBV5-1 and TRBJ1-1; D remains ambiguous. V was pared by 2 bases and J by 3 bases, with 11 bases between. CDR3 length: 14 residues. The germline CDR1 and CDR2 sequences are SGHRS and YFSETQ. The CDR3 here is CASSFGLSDTEAFF. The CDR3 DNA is TGCGCCAGCAGCTTCGGCCTGAGCGACACTGAAGCTTTCTTT.

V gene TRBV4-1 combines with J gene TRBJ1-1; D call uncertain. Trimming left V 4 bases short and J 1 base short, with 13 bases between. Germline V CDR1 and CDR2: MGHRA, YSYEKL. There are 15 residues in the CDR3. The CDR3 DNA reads TGCGCCAGCAGCCCCGGAATAGCCAAGAACACTGAAGCTTTCTTT. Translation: CASSPGIAKNTEAFF.

The CDR3 loop is CASSIDLQGAVEQYF. CDR3 bases: TGTGCCAGTAGTATAGATCTTCAGGGGGCGGTCGAGCAGTACTTC. This sequence joins TRBV19 and TRBJ2-7, with 8 bases that match TRBD1. The ends lost 0 bases at V and 6 bases at J; junction bases unmatched: 7. There are 15 residues in the CDR3. Germline V CDR1 and CDR2: LNHDA, SQIVND (reference sequence).

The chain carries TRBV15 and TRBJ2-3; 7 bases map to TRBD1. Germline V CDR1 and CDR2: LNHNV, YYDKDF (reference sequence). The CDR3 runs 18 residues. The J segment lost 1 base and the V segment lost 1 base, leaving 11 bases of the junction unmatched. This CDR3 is CATSRGLTGIAGTDTQYF. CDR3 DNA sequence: TGTGCCACCAGCAGAGGCCTGACAGGGATCGCGGGCACAGATACGCAGTATTTT.

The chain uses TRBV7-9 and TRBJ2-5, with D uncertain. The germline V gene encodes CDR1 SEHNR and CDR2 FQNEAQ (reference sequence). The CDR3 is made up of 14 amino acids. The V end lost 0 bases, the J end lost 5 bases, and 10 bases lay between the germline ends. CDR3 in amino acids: CASSLATGLETQYF. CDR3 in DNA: TGTGCCAGCAGCTTAGCGACGGGTCTGGAGACCCAGTACTTC.

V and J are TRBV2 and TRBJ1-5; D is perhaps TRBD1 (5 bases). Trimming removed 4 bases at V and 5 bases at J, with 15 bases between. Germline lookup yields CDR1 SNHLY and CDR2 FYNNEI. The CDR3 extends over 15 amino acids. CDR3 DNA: TGTGCCAGCAGTGTTTTACAGGCCTCCGATCAGCCCCAGCATTTT. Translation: CASSVLQASDQPQHF.

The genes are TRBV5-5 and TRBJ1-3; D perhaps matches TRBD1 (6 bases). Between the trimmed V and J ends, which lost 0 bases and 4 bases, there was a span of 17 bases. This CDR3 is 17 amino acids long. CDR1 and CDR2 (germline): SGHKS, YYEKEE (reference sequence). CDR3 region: CASSLVSRGLGGNTIYF. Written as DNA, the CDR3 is TGTGCCAGCAGCTTGGTTTCTAGGGGGTTAGGAGGAAACACCATATATTTT. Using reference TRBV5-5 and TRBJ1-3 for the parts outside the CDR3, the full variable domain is DAGVTQSPTHLIKTRGQQVTLRCSPISGHKSVSWYQQVLGQGPQFIFQYYEKEERGRGNFPDRFSARQFPNYSSELNVNALLLGDSALYLCASSLVSRGLGGNTIYFGEGSWLTVV.